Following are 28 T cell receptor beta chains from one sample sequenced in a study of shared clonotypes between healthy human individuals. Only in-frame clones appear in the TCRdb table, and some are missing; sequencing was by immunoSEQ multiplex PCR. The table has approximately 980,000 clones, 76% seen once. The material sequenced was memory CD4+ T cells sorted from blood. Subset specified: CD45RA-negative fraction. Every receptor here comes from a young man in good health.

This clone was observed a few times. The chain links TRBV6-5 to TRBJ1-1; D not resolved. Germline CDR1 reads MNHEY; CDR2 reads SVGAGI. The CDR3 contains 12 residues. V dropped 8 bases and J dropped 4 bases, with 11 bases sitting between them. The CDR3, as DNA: TGTGCCAGCGTCGGCGGGAGCACTGAAGCTTTCTTT. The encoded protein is CASVGGSTEAFF.

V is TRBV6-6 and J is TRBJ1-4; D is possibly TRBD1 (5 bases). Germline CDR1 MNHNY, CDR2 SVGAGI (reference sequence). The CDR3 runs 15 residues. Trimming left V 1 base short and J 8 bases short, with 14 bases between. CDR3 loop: CASSYLTGAPEKLFF. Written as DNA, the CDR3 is TGTGCCAGCAGTTACTTAACAGGAGCTCCCGAAAAACTGTTTTTT.

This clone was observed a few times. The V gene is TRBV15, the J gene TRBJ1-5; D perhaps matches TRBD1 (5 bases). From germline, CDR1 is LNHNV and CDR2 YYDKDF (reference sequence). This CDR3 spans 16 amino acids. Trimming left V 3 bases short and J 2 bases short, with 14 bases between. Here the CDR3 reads CATSSPGTIGNQPQHF. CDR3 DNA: TGTGCCACCAGCAGCCCCGGGACCATCGGCAATCAGCCCCAGCATTTT.

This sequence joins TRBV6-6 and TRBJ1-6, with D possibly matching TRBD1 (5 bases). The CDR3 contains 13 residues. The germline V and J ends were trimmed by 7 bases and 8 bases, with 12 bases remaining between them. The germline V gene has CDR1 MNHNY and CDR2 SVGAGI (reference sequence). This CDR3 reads CASKSTGDSPLHF. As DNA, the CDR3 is TGTGCCAGCAAAAGTACAGGTGATTCACCCCTCCACTTT.

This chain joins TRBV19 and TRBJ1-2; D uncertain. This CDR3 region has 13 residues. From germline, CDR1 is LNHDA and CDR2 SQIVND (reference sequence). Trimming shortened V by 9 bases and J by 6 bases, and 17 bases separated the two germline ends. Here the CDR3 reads CASNMWVEDGYTF. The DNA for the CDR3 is TGTGCCAGCAATATGTGGGTCGAGGATGGCTACACCTTC.

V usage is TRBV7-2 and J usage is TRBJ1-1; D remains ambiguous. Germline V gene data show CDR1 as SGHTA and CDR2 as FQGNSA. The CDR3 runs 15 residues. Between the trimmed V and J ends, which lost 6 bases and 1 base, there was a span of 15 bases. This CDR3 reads CASRLSSLSNTEAFF. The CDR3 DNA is TGTGCCAGCAGGCTCTCGAGTTTATCGAACACTGAAGCTTTCTTT.

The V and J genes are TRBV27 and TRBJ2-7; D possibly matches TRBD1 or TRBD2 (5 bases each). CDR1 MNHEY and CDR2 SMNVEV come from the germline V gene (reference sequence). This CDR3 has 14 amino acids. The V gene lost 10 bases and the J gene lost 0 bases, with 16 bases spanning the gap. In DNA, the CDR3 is TGTGCCACCTCCGAGGGGCGCAGCTCCTACGAGCAGTACTTC. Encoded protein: CATSEGRSSYEQYF.

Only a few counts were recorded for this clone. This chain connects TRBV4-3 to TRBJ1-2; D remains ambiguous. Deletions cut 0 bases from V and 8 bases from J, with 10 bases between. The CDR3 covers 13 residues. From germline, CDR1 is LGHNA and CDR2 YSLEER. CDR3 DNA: TGCGCCAGCAGCCAAGATGGGAAAGGGGGCTACACCTTC. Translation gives CASSQDGKGGYTF.

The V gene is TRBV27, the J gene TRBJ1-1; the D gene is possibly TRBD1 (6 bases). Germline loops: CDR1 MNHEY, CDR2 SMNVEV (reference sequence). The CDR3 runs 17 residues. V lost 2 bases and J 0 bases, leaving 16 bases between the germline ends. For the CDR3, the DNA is TGTGCCAGCAGTTTAACAGGGAGGGGAATTATGAACACTGAAGCTTTCTTT. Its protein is CASSLTGRGIMNTEAFF.

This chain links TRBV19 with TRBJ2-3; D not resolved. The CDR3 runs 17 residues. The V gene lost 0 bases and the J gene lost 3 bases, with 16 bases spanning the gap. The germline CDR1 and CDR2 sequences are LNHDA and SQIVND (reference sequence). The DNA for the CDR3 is TGTGCCAGTAGTATAGAGAGAATAGGGATCGTTACAGATACGCAGTATTTT. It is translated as CASSIERIGIVTDTQYF.

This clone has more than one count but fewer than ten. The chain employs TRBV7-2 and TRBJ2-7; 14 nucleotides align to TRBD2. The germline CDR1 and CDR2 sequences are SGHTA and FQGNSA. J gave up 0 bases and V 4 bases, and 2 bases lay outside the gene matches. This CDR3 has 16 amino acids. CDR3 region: CASSSTSGRASYEQYF. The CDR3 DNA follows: TGTGCCAGCAGCTCGACTAGCGGGAGGGCCTCCTACGAGCAGTACTTC.

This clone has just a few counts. For the CDR3, the DNA is TGTGCCAGCAGCTTAGATGGGACTAGTCGTGAGTATTTT. It is translated as CASSLDGTSREYF. This rearrangement joins TRBV7-2 to TRBJ2-3; TRBD2 matches 8 bases. The CDR3 totals 13 residues. The V gene's germline CDR1 is SGHTA and CDR2 FQGNSA. V was pared by 1 base and J by 13 bases, with 7 bases of the junction left unmatched.

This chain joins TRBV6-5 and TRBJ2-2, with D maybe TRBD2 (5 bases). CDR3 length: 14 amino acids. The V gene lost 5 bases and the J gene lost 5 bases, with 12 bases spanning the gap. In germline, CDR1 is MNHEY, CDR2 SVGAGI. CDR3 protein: CASSEQRGTGELFF. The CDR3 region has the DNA TGTGCCAGCAGTGAACAAAGAGGGACCGGGGAGCTGTTTTTT.

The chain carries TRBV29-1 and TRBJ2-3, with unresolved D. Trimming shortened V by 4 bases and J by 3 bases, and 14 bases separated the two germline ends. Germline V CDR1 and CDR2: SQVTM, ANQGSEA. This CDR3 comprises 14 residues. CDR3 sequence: CSVVYVRGTDTQYF. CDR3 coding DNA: TGCAGCGTTGTGTACGTACGTGGGACAGATACGCAGTATTTT.

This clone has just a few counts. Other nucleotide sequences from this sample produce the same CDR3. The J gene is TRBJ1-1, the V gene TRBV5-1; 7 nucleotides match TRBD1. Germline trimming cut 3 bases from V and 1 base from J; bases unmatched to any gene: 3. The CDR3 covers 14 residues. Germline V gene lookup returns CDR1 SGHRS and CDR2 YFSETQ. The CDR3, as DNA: TGCGCCAGCAGCTCGGGACAGCCGAACACTGAAGCTTTCTTT. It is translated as CASSSGQPNTEAFF.

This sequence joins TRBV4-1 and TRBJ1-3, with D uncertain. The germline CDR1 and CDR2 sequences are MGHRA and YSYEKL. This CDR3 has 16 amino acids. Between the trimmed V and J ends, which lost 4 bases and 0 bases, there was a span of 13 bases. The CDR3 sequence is CASSPVDTNSGNTIYF. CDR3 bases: TGCGCCAGCAGCCCGGTCGACACCAACTCTGGAAACACCATATATTTT.

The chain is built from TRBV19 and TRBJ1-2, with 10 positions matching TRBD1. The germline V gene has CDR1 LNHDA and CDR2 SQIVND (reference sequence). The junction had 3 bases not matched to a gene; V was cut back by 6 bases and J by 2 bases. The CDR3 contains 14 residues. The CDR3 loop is CASSRQGANYGYTF. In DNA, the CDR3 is TGTGCCAGTAGCCGACAGGGGGCGAACTATGGCTACACCTTC.

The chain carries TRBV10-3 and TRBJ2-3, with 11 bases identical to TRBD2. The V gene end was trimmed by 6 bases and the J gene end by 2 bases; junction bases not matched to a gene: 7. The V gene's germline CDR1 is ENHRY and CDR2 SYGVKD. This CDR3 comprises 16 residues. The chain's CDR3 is CAIREGTSGNTDTQYF. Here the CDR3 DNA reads TGTGCCATCAGGGAGGGGACTAGCGGAAACACAGATACGCAGTATTTT.

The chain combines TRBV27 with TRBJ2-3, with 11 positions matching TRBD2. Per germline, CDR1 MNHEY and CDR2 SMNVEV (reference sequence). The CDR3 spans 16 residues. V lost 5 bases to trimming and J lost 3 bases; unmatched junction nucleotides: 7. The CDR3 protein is CASSDLLAGETDTQYF. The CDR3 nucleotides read TGTGCCAGCAGTGACTTACTAGCGGGAGAGACAGATACGCAGTATTTT.

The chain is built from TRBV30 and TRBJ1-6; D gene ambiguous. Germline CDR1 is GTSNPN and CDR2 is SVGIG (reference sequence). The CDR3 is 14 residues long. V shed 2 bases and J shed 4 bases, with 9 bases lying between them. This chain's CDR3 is CAWSMGGYNSPLHF. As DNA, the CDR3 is TGTGCCTGGAGTATGGGTGGGTATAATTCACCCCTCCACTTT.

The CDR3 sequence is CASSVQDISNTEAFF. CDR3 DNA sequence: TGTGCCAGCAGCGTACAGGACATTTCGAACACTGAAGCTTTCTTT. The chain recombines TRBV9 with TRBJ1-1; tentatively, D is TRBD1 (5 bases). Between the trimmed V and J ends, which lost 1 base and 1 base, there was a span of 11 bases. Germline CDR1 reads SGDLS; CDR2 reads YYNGEE. CDR3 length: 15 residues.

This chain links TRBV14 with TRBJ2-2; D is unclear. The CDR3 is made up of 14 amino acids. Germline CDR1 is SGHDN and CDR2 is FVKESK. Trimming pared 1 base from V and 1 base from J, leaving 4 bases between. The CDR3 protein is CASSQVGNTGELFF. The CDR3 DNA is TGTGCCAGCAGCCAAGTGGGGAACACCGGGGAGCTGTTTTTT.

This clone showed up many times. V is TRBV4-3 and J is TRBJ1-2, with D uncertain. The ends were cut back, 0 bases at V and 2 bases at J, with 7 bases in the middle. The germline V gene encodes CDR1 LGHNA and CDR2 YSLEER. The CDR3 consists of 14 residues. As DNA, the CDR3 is TGCGCCAGCAGCCAAGAAGAACAGAACTATGGCTACACCTTC. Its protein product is CASSQEEQNYGYTF.

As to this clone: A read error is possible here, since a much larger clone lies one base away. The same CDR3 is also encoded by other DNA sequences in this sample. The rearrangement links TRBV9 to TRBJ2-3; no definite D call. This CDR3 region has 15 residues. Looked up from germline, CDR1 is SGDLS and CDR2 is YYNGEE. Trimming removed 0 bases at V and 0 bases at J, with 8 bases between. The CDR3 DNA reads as TGTGCCAGCAGCGTAGGGCTTACTAGCACAGATACGCAGTATTTT. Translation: CASSVGLTSTDTQYF.

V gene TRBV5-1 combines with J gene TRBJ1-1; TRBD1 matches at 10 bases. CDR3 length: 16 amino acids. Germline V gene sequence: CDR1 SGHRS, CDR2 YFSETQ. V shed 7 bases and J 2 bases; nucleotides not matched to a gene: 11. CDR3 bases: TGCGCCAGCCGACGGTTGACAGGGGGCCTCAACACTGAAGCTTTCTTT. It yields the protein CASRRLTGGLNTEAFF.

The CDR3 protein is CASSFTSGGTQYF. In DNA, the CDR3 is TGCGCCAGCAGCTTCACTTCCGGGGGGACCCAGTACTTC. J is TRBJ2-5 and V is TRBV5-1, with D tentatively TRBD2 (6 bases). Germline CDR1 is SGHRS and CDR2 is YFSETQ. With 2 bases removed from V and 7 bases from J, the gap between germline ends came to 12 bases. The CDR3 consists of 13 residues.

The CDR3 DNA is TGTGCCAGCAGCTTGGGGACAGATAATGAAAAACTGTTTTTT. Residues: CASSLGTDNEKLFF. V and J are TRBV5-5 and TRBJ1-4; D possibly corresponds to TRBD1 (6 bases). Germline V gives CDR1 SGHKS, CDR2 YYEKEE (reference sequence). This CDR3 contains 14 residues. The germline V and J ends were trimmed by 0 bases and 4 bases, with 7 bases remaining between them. Full variable domain (missing parts from reference TRBV5-5 and TRBJ1-4): DAGVTQSPTHLIKTRGQQVTLRCSPISGHKSVSWYQQVLGQGPQFIFQYYEKEERGRGNFPDRFSARQFPNYSSELNVNALLLGDSALYLCASSLGTDNEKLFFGSGTQLSVL.

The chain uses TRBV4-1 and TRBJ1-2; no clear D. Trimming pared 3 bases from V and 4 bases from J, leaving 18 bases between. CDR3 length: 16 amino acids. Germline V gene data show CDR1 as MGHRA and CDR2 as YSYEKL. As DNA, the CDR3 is TGCGCCAGCAGCCATGATCGGTCCAGCCCTTCCTATGGCTACACCTTC. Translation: CASSHDRSSPSYGYTF.